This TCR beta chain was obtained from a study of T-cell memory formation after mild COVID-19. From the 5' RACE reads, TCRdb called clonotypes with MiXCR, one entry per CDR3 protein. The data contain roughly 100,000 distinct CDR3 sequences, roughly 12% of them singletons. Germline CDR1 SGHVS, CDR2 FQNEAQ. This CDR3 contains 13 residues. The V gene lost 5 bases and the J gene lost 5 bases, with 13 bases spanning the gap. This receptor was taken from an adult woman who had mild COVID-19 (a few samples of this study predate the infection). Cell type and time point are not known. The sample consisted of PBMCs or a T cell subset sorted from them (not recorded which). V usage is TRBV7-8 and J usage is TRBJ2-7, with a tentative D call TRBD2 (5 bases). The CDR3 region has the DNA TGTGCCAGCAGCCTGACCAGCGGAGACGAGCAGTACTTC. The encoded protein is CASSLTSGDEQYF.